This T cell receptor (beta chain) was captured in a study of memory CD4+ T cells and cytomegalovirus serostatus. Per the authors' pipeline: Out-of-frame sequences were removed, leaving 2 million or so distinct TCRbeta sequences. Produced via immunoSEQ multiplex PCR; TCRdb's table is partial and in-frame only. The V and J calls and clone size are taken from that table; D and trimming were inferred from the DNA. The table includes about 80,000 clones, around 80% detected once. This CDR3 is 13 amino acids long. V shed 10 bases and J 0 bases; nucleotides not matched to a gene: 4. Germline V gene lookup returns CDR1 MNHEY and CDR2 SVGAGI. The sort gate was single viable CD3+CD4+CD8-CD45RO+ cells for memory CD4+ T cells. After thawing, CD4+ T cells were positively selected.

The sample comprised memory CD4+ T cells from blood. The clonotype was recovered from an adult in good health and CMV-seronegative. The chain joins TRBV6-5 to TRBJ1-2, with 8 nucleotides matching TRBD1. CDR3 nucleotide sequence: TGTGCCACCCGACAGGGGACTAACTATGGCTACACCTTC. Translation: CATRQGTNYGYTF.